These 10 T cell receptor beta chains came from one sample sequenced in a study of graft-versus-host responses after intestinal transplantation. Method: immunoSEQ multiplex PCR; TCRdb's copy keeps in-frame clones and lacks some. This sample has about 120,000 clones; roughly 95% occur once, and the top ten carry 2.5% to 3.5%. Their antigen targets remain unknown. The sequences come from unstimulated CD8+ T cells sorted from spleen or lymph node cells, collected before intestinal transplant. The receptor set was obtained from a human donor who received an intestinal transplant.

This clone was seen once. The chain recombines TRBV29-1 with TRBJ1-5, with 7 bases aligning to TRBD1. The junction had 7 bases not matched to a gene; V was cut back by 1 base and J by 7 bases. Germline CDR1 reads SQVTM; CDR2 reads ANQGSEA. CDR3 length equals 14 residues. CDR3 DNA: TGCAGCGTTGAAGGTCAGGGGGACGGCCAGCCCCAGCATTTT. Translated: CSVEGQGDGQPQHF.

The V call is TRBV6-5, the J call TRBJ2-1, with D hard to call. V lost 2 bases to trimming and J lost 0 bases, with 11 bases between them. The CDR3 contains 16 residues. The V gene's germline CDR1 is MNHEY and CDR2 SVGAGI. The CDR3 nucleotides read TGTGCCAGCAGTTACATAGCTGGGTCCTCCTACAATGAGCAGTTCTTC. This encodes CASSYIAGSSYNEQFF.

This chain joins TRBV28 and TRBJ1-4, with D perhaps matching TRBD1 (5 bases). Germline values: CDR1 MDHEN, CDR2 SYDVKM. The CDR3 sequence is 14 residues long. V lost 3 bases to trimming and J lost 8 bases, with 13 bases between them. CDR3 coding DNA: TGTGCCAGCAGTTTGGGCCGGGGCCTCGAAAAACTGTTTTTT. It yields the protein CASSLGRGLEKLFF.

CDR3 in DNA: TGTGCCAGTAGTCAGCTTAGCAGGTCCTACGAGCAGTACTTC. Encoded protein: CASSQLSRSYEQYF. The V gene is TRBV19, the J gene TRBJ2-7, with D unclear. CDR1 is LNHDA and CDR2 is SQIVND in the germline V gene (reference sequence). CDR3 length equals 14 residues. The V and J ends lost 5 bases and 1 base respectively, with 12 bases between them.

This chain links TRBV6-5 with TRBJ1-2; maybe TRBD1 (5 bases). Trimming took 0 bases from V and 6 from J, leaving 14 bases between them. Per the germline V gene, CDR1 is MNHEY and CDR2 is SVGAGI. The CDR3 has 15 residues. Here the CDR3 reads CASSYSAFRQHGYTF. DNA for the CDR3: TGTGCCAGCAGTTACTCCGCCTTTAGACAGCATGGCTACACCTTC.

V is TRBV6-5 and J is TRBJ2-7, with 9 bases lining up with TRBD1. The V and J ends lost 6 bases and 2 bases, in that order; junction bases with no gene match: 5. The CDR3 has 14 amino acids. Looked up from germline, CDR1 is MNHEY and CDR2 is SVGAGI. Here the CDR3 DNA reads TGTGCCAGCAGCCAAGGGACAGGGCCCTACGAGCAGTACTTC. Amino acid sequence: CASSQGTGPYEQYF.

The chain combines TRBV27 with TRBJ2-2, with D possibly matching TRBD2 (5 bases). CDR1 MNHEY and CDR2 SMNVEV come from the germline V gene (reference sequence). The V end was cut by 5 bases, the J end by 3 bases, with 7 bases between. The CDR3 spans 13 residues. The CDR3, as DNA: TGTGCCAGCAGTGGAGCGGACACCGGGGAGCTGTTTTTT. It is translated as CASSGADTGELFF.

The chain recombines TRBV15 with TRBJ2-4; possibly TRBD2 for D (5 bases). The CDR3 extends over 15 amino acids. The V and J ends lost 0 bases and 0 bases respectively, with 6 bases between them. The germline CDR1 and CDR2 sequences are LNHNV and YYDKDF (reference sequence). Here the CDR3 reads CATSRDGLAKNIQYF. The CDR3 nucleotides are TGTGCCACCAGCAGAGACGGACTAGCCAAAAACATTCAGTACTTC.

The chain couples TRBV6-5 to TRBJ2-7, with D perhaps TRBD1 or TRBD2 (5 bases each). The germline V and J ends were trimmed by 2 bases and 2 bases, with 10 bases remaining between them. This CDR3 spans 14 amino acids. The germline gives CDR1 MNHEY, CDR2 SVGAGI. CDR3 DNA: TGTGCCAGCAGTTACGACCTGGGGGCCTACGAGCAGTACTTC. It codes for CASSYDLGAYEQYF.

The chain is built from TRBV28 and TRBJ1-2; perhaps TRBD1 as D (5 bases). From germline, CDR1 is MDHEN and CDR2 SYDVKM. The CDR3 consists of 15 residues. V was trimmed by 3 bases and J by 4 bases, leaving 15 bases between them. CDR3 coding DNA: TGTGCCAGCAGTTTCGACGGGACTTCCTTCTATGGCTACACCTTC. The encoded protein is CASSFDGTSFYGYTF.